This T cell receptor (beta chain) was profiled in a study of cytotoxic CD8 clonotypes in ibrutinib-treated CLL. General study points: Sampling times differed between sustained-remission and progressing patients. The public clonotypes identified were infrequent and showed contraction or stability on treatment. Patients had baseline clonality above age-matched healthy donors, and this clonality moved with circulating CD8+ T-cell counts.

Remarks on this clone: The antigen remains undetermined.

Using immunoSEQ multiplex PCR, the repertoire was profiled, and TCRdb retains in-frame clones only, with some absent. The sample lists about 150,000 clones; approximately 80% were seen once. This TCR was recovered from a human donor with chronic lymphocytic leukemia. The sequences come from PBMCs, collected after 24 months of ibrutinib treatment.

The CDR3 loop reads CASRGQPNTEAFF. The DNA of the CDR3 is TGTGCCAGTAGGGGACAGCCCAACACTGAAGCTTTCTTT. The chain carries TRBV19 and TRBJ1-1, with TRBD1 matching over 7 bases. This CDR3 is built from 13 residues. Germline V lookup: CDR1 LNHDA, CDR2 SQIVND (reference sequence). Trimming took 6 bases from V and 2 from J; bases not matched to a gene: 3.